Reported below is one T cell receptor beta chain. Its antigen is unidentified. Libraries were prepared by immunoSEQ multiplex PCR; TCRdb keeps only in-frame clonotypes and omits some of them. The table shows roughly 390,000 clones, with approximately 86% occurring only once. With 1 base removed from V and 0 bases from J, the gap between germline ends came to 17 bases. This CDR3 contains 18 residues. The germline CDR1 and CDR2 sequences are SEHNR and FQNEAQ (reference sequence). This entry belongs to a study of Ad26.COV2.S vaccination and SARS-CoV-2 variants. Overall study context: Intramuscular Ad26.COV2.S doses were given once or twice, 56 days apart. Study-wide results and caveats: Post-vaccination spike-specific CD8+ and CD4+ T cell responses reportedly had substantial breadth.

Regarding treatment: around 19 received Ad26.COV2.S at low or high dose, single or two shots; 5 received placebo; per-sample allocation not given. Sampling occurred on day 63 after the first vaccine or placebo injection. The sequence was obtained from a person aged 18 to 65 who received the Ad26.COV2.S COVID-19 vaccine or a placebo. The chain couples TRBV7-9 to TRBJ2-3; D remains ambiguous. The sample consisted of peripheral blood, taken in a trial of Ad26.COV2.S vaccine versus placebo. CDR3: CASSLGMAPRASTDTQYF. The CDR3 DNA follows: TGTGCCAGCAGCTTAGGGATGGCTCCCCGTGCTAGCACAGATACGCAGTATTTT.